A selection of T cell receptor beta chains follows, all from one sample in a study of shared clonotypes between healthy human individuals. Sequenced by immunoSEQ multiplex PCR; TCRdb stores in-frame clones only, minus some. Altogether about 680,000 clones are present, 92% being singletons, with the ten largest covering approximately 24%. Sequenced: naive CD8+ T cells sorted from blood. These TCRs come from a man aged 25 to 45 in good health. CDR3s include the opening cysteine and the closing phenylalanine or tryptophan. Fields, in order: clone size, J gene, V gene, CDR3 protein. Expanded clones are given a class, and other clones once, few, many or no size at all.

clone size: NA; J gene: TRBJ2-7; V gene: TRBV7-9; CDR3 protein: CASSLTTAYEQYF
clone size: NA; J gene: TRBJ2-3; V gene: TRBV5-4; CDR3 protein: CASSFRGTDTQYF
clone size: NA; J gene: TRBJ1-3; V gene: TRBV11-2; CDR3 protein: CASSFLSGNTIYF
clone size: NA; J gene: TRBJ1-1; V gene: TRBV19; CDR3 protein: CASSSWGNTEAFF
clone size: NA; J gene: TRBJ2-1; V gene: TRBV11-3; CDR3 protein: CASSLGVGVVNEQFF
clone size: NA; J gene: TRBJ2-7; V gene: TRBV5-8; CDR3 protein: CASSGDTLIAYEQYF
clone size: NA; J gene: TRBJ2-3; V gene: TRBV28; CDR3 protein: CASSLRSRVDTQYF
clone size: NA; J gene: TRBJ2-1; V gene: TRBV30; CDR3 protein: CAWSVGASKYNEQFF
clone size: NA; J gene: TRBJ2-5; V gene: TRBV11-2; CDR3 protein: CASSLGRDRGLEETQYF
clone size: NA; J gene: TRBJ2-7; V gene: TRBV11-2; CDR3 protein: CASSLWNGQYYEQYF
clone size: NA; J gene: TRBJ1-5; V gene: TRBV6-5; CDR3 protein: CASSYSSNSNQPQHF
clone size: once; J gene: TRBJ1-1; V gene: TRBV7-9; CDR3 protein: CASSSEVGINTEAFF